The rows below give T cell receptor beta chains drawn from one sample of a study of T cell responses to AZD1222 COVID-19 vaccine. Produced via immunoSEQ multiplex PCR; TCRdb's table is partial and in-frame only. The data show about 120,000 clones, with less than 90% seen just once and approximately 2.4% held by the top ten. The sample was peripheral blood, taken on day 0 of AZD1222 vaccination. Source of these receptors: an adult in good health. Each CDR3 is given with its conserved first and last residue. A D gene is named only where the DNA matches it firmly. A row's size may be missing; if present it is once, few, many or a size class.

clone size: -; CDR3 length: 16; J gene: TRBJ1-1; D gene: TRBD1; V gene: TRBV6-6; CDR3 DNA: TGTGCCAGCAGTTACATGTTCAGGGGGCGAGTCACTGAAGCTTTCTTT; CDR3 protein: CASSYMFRGRVTEAFF
clone size: -; CDR3 length: 13; J gene: TRBJ1-2; D gene: -; V gene: TRBV12-3/TRBV12-4; CDR3 DNA: TGTGCCAGCAGTTTGAACAGAGGTGGGAGCTACACCTTC; CDR3 protein: CASSLNRGGSYTF
clone size: -; CDR3 length: 13; J gene: TRBJ2-7; D gene: TRBD1; V gene: TRBV10-3; CDR3 DNA: TGTGCCATCGGGACAGTGAGCTCCTACGAGCAGTACTTC; CDR3 protein: CAIGTVSSYEQYF
clone size: -; CDR3 length: 15; J gene: TRBJ2-7; D gene: -; V gene: TRBV15; CDR3 DNA: TGTGCCACCAGCAGAGGTAGAGGGAGCTCCTACGAGCAGTACTTC; CDR3 protein: CATSRGRGSSYEQYF
clone size: once; CDR3 length: 13; J gene: TRBJ1-6; D gene: TRBD1; V gene: TRBV28; CDR3 DNA: TGTGCCAGCAGCTCCGACAGGGGCCGTGCCCCCCACTTT; CDR3 protein: CASSSDRGRAPHF
clone size: few; CDR3 length: 12; J gene: TRBJ2-7; D gene: TRBD1; V gene: TRBV11-3; CDR3 DNA: TGTGCCGGGGGGACAGGATCCTACGAGCAGTACTTC; CDR3 protein: CAGGTGSYEQYF
clone size: -; CDR3 length: 19; J gene: TRBJ2-7; D gene: TRBD2; V gene: TRBV7-9; CDR3 DNA: TGTGCCAGCAGCTTTCAAACGGGACTAGCGGGAGCACGGTCCTACGAGCAGTACTTC; CDR3 protein: CASSFQTGLAGARSYEQYF
clone size: -; CDR3 length: 14; J gene: TRBJ1-2; D gene: -; V gene: TRBV18; CDR3 DNA: TGTGCCAGCTCACCTTCGGACAGCGCCGGGGGCTACACCTTC; CDR3 protein: CASSPSDSAGGYTF
clone size: -; CDR3 length: 15; J gene: TRBJ2-7; D gene: TRBD1; V gene: TRBV5-1; CDR3 DNA: TGCGCCAGCAGCCCAAGACAGGGAACAGGGTACGAGCAGTACTTC; CDR3 protein: CASSPRQGTGYEQYF
clone size: -; CDR3 length: 15; J gene: TRBJ2-3; D gene: TRBD1; V gene: TRBV5-8; CDR3 DNA: TGTGCCAGCAGCTTTGGGGACAGGGTTGGAGATACGCAGTATTTT; CDR3 protein: CASSFGDRVGDTQYF
clone size: -; CDR3 length: 13; J gene: TRBJ1-1; D gene: -; V gene: TRBV19; CDR3 DNA: TGTGCCAGTACTCCGGACGGCAACACTGAAGCTTTCTTT; CDR3 protein: CASTPDGNTEAFF
clone size: -; CDR3 length: 14; J gene: TRBJ1-3; D gene: TRBD1; V gene: TRBV27; CDR3 DNA: TGTGCCAGCAGTAGAACAGGGGACGGAAACACCATATATTTT; CDR3 protein: CASSRTGDGNTIYF
clone size: -; CDR3 length: 13; J gene: TRBJ1-2; D gene: -; V gene: TRBV15; CDR3 DNA: TGTGCCACCAGCACCGCCCCGGGCTATGGCTACACCTTC; CDR3 protein: CATSTAPGYGYTF
clone size: -; CDR3 length: 15; J gene: TRBJ2-5; D gene: -; V gene: TRBV3-1/TRBV3-2; CDR3 DNA: TGTGCCAGCAGCCTAAGGCGGGCAGACAGGGAGACCCAGTACTTC; CDR3 protein: CASSLRRADRETQYF
clone size: -; CDR3 length: 13; J gene: TRBJ2-2; D gene: -; V gene: TRBV7-3; CDR3 DNA: TGTGCCAGCAGCTTAGTTAGAGGAGGGGAGCTGTTTTTT; CDR3 protein: CASSLVRGGELFF
clone size: -; CDR3 length: 15; J gene: TRBJ2-7; D gene: -; V gene: TRBV11-3; CDR3 DNA: TGTGCCAGCAGCCCCACCCGGGGGTCGTCCTACGAGCAGTACTTC; CDR3 protein: CASSPTRGSSYEQYF
clone size: -; CDR3 length: 13; J gene: TRBJ2-5; D gene: -; V gene: TRBV5-1; CDR3 DNA: TGCGCCAGCAGGCCTCAACCACAAGAGACCCAGTACTTC; CDR3 protein: CASRPQPQETQYF
clone size: once; CDR3 length: 19; J gene: TRBJ2-3; D gene: TRBD2; V gene: TRBV7-9; CDR3 DNA: TGTGCCAGCAGCTTAAGAACCGGGACTAGCGGGAGGTTCACAGATACGCAGTATTTT; CDR3 protein: CASSLRTGTSGRFTDTQYF
clone size: -; CDR3 length: 15; J gene: TRBJ1-3; D gene: -; V gene: TRBV15; CDR3 DNA: TGTGCCACCAGCAGAGATCTAGCCTCTGGAAACACCATATATTTT; CDR3 protein: CATSRDLASGNTIYF
clone size: once; CDR3 length: 15; J gene: TRBJ1-2; D gene: -; V gene: TRBV6-1; CDR3 DNA: TGTGCCAGCAGTGAAATCGGCAGGGTCGGGTATGGCTACACCTTC; CDR3 protein: CASSEIGRVGYGYTF
clone size: once; CDR3 length: 16; J gene: TRBJ2-3; D gene: TRBD1; V gene: TRBV5-1; CDR3 DNA: TGCGCCAGCAGCCCAAGGACAGGGGGCTTGACAGATACGCAGTATTTT; CDR3 protein: CASSPRTGGLTDTQYF
clone size: -; CDR3 length: 15; J gene: TRBJ2-2; D gene: -; V gene: TRBV11-3; CDR3 DNA: TGTGCCAGCAGCTCACGGGTAGTTCAACACGGGGAGCTGTTTTTT; CDR3 protein: CASSSRVVQHGELFF
clone size: -; CDR3 length: 13; J gene: TRBJ1-1; D gene: -; V gene: TRBV29-1; CDR3 DNA: TGCAGCGTTGCCCAGGCGGGGAACACTGAAGCTTTCTTT; CDR3 protein: CSVAQAGNTEAFF
clone size: -; CDR3 length: 15; J gene: TRBJ1-2; D gene: -; V gene: TRBV23-1; CDR3 DNA: TGCGCCAGCAGTCAATGGCCAGGTTACCCCTATGGCTACACCTTC; CDR3 protein: CASSQWPGYPYGYTF
clone size: -; CDR3 length: 14; J gene: TRBJ1-1; D gene: TRBD1; V gene: TRBV9; CDR3 DNA: TGTGCCAGCAGCGTTCAGGGGGCGGGCACTGAAGCTTTCTTT; CDR3 protein: CASSVQGAGTEAFF